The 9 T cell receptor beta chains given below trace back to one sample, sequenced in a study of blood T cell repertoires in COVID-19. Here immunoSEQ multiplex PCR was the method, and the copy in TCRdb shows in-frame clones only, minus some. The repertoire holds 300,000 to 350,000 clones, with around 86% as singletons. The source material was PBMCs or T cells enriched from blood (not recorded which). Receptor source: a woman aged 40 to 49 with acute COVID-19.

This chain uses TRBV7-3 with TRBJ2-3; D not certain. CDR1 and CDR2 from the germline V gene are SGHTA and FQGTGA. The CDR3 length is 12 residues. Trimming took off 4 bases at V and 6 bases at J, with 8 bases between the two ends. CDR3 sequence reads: CASSSLGDTQYF. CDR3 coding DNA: TGTGCCAGCAGCTCCCTCGGGGATACGCAGTATTTT. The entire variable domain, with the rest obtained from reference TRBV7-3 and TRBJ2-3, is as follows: GAGVSQTPSNKVTEKGKYVELRCDPISGHTALYWYRQSLGQGPEFLIYFQGTGAADDSGLPNDRFFAVRPEGSVSTLKIQRTERGDSAVYLCASSSLGDTQYFGPGTRLTVL.

The CDR3 is CASSPGLNTEAFF. CDR3 in DNA: TGTGCCAGCAGTCCAGGTCTGAACACTGAAGCTTTCTTT. This sequence joins TRBV12-3 or TRBV12-4 and TRBJ1-1, with D unresolved. This CDR3 comprises 13 residues. Trimming removed 5 bases at V and 0 bases at J, with 7 bases between.

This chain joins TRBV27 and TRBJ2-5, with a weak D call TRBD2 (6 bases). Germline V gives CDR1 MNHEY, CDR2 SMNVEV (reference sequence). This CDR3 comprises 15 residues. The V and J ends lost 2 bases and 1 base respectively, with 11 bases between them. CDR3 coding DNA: TGTGCCAGCAGTTTACTAGGAGGGCGCCAAGAGACCCAGTACTTC. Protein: CASSLLGGRQETQYF.

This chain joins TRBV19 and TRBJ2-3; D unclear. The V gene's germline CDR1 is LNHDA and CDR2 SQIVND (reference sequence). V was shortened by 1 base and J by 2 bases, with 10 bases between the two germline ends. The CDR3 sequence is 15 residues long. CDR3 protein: CASSIVLTYTDTQYF. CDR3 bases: TGTGCCAGTAGTATAGTCCTCACCTACACAGATACGCAGTATTTT. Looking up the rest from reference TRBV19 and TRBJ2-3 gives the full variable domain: DGGITQSPKYLFRKEGQNVTLSCEQNLNHDAMYWYRQDPGQGLRLIYYSQIVNDFQKGDIAEGYSVSREKKESFPLTVTSAQKNPTAFYLCASSIVLTYTDTQYFGPGTRLTVL.

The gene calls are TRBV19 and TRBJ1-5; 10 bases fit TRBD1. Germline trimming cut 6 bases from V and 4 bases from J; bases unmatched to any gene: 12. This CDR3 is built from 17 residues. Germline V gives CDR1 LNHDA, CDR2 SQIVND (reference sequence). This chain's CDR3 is CASRPNDRGQGNQPQHF. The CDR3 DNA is TGTGCCAGTAGACCGAACGACAGGGGGCAAGGGAATCAGCCCCAGCATTTT.

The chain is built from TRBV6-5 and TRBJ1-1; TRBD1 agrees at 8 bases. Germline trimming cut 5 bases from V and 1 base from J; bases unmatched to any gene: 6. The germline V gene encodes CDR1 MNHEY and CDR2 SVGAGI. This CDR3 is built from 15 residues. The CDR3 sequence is CASSLHRGANTEAFF. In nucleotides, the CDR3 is TGTGCCAGCAGTCTACACAGGGGGGCGAACACTGAAGCTTTCTTT.

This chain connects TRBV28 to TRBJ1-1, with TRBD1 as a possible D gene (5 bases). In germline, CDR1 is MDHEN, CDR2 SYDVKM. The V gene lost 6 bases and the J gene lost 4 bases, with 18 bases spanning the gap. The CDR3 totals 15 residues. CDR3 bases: TGTGCCAGCAGATCCAGCGGGGGGGGGTCCACTGAAGCTTTCTTT. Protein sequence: CASRSSGGGSTEAFF.

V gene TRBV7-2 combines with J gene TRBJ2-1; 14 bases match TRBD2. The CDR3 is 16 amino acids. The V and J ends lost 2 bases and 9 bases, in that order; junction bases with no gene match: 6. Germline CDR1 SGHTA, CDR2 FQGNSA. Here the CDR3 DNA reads TGTGCCAGCAGCTTACCGGGACTAGCGGGAGTTGGTGAGCAGTTCTTC. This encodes CASSLPGLAGVGEQFF.

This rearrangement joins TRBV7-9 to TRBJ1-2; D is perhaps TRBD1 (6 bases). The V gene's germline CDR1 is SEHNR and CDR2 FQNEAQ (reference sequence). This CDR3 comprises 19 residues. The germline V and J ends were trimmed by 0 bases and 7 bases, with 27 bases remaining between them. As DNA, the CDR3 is TGTGCCAGCAGCTTAGCAATGTTTGGGACACATCTCCAGCTTGGTGGCTACACCTTC. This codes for CASSLAMFGTHLQLGGYTF.